These 29 T cell receptor beta chains share one sample of origin, sequenced in a study of blood T cells in healthy people across ages. Primed by a sample-barcoded 5' primer and a J-beta primer mix, a second PCR proceeded for 7 to 11 cycles. Using its own MiXCR run on the 5' RACE reads, TCRdb lists one record per CDR3 protein. This table has hundreds of thousands of distinct CDR3 sequences, 44% appearing once. The sequenced sample was blood. The receptors derive from a man aged 55-75 years in good health.

This clonotype has only a few counts. This chain links TRBV28 with TRBJ1-5; D is ambiguous. Germline V CDR1 and CDR2: MDHEN, SYDVKM. V shed 3 bases and J shed 6 bases, with 12 bases lying between them. CDR3 size: 14 residues. The CDR3 here is CASSFAGNIQPQHF. CDR3 DNA: TGTGCCAGCAGTTTTGCGGGGAATATTCAGCCCCAGCATTTT. The entire variable domain, with the rest obtained from reference TRBV28 and TRBJ1-5, is as follows: DVKVTQSSRYLVKRTGEKVFLECVQDMDHENMFWYRQDPGLGLRLIYFSYDVKMKEKGDIPEGYSVSREKKERFSLILESASTNQTSMYLCASSFAGNIQPQHFGDGTRLSIL.

On this clonotype itself: One junction end does not reproduce the germline sequence, and a read error may be involved. V and J are TRBV6-2 or TRBV6-3 and TRBJ2-7, with TRBD2 matching 8 bases. Germline V gene lookup returns CDR1 MNHEY and CDR2 SVGEGT. The CDR3 extends over 14 amino acids. The CDR3, as DNA: TGTGCCAGCACCGTAGCGGGGTCTGCCTACGAGCAGCACTTC. Protein product: CASTVAGSAYEQHF.

CDR3 amino acids: CSVDHATDTQYF. The CDR3 nucleotides are TGCAGCGTTGATCACGCCACAGATACGCAGTATTTT. The chain uses TRBV29-1 and TRBJ2-3; D is uncertain. CDR1 is SQVTM, CDR2 ANQGSEA, per germline. The CDR3 spans 12 residues. With 3 bases removed from V and 2 bases from J, the gap between germline ends came to 6 bases.

The rearrangement uses TRBV2 and TRBJ1-2, with a tentative D call TRBD1 (5 bases). The CDR3 extends over 13 amino acids. Trimming took 8 bases from V and 7 from J, leaving 17 bases between them. The germline V gene has CDR1 SNHLY and CDR2 FYNNEI. The CDR3 region has the DNA TGTGCCAGCCACGGGGCTCGGGGCTGTGGCTACACCTTC. This sequence encodes CASHGARGCGYTF.

The CDR3 DNA reads TGCAGTGCCCCAGACAGAAAGATCCCCACAGATACGCAGTATTTT. Translated, it gives CSAPDRKIPTDTQYF. The J gene is TRBJ2-3, the V gene TRBV20-1, with TRBD1 as a possible D gene (5 bases). Per the germline V gene, CDR1 is DFQATT and CDR2 is SNEGSKA (reference sequence). The CDR3 is made up of 15 amino acids. Deletions cut 6 bases from V and 2 bases from J, with 18 bases between.

This clonotype has just a few counts. This chain links TRBV5-4 with TRBJ2-5; 8 nucleotides align to TRBD2. V lost 6 bases and J lost 2; bases outside the gene matches: 12. CDR3 length: 16 amino acids. From germline, CDR1 is SGHNT and CDR2 YYREEE (reference sequence). Here the CDR3 DNA reads TGTGCCAGCACTCCCGTGGCTAGCGGGCCGCAAGAGACCCAGTACTTC. Translation gives CASTPVASGPQETQYF.

The chain joins TRBV12-3 or TRBV12-4 to TRBJ1-1; D unclear. Between the trimmed V and J ends, which lost 3 bases and 3 bases, there was a span of 11 bases. The CDR3 is 14 residues long. The CDR3 loop is CASSLRQFYTEAFF. CDR3 DNA sequence: TGTGCCAGCAGTTTGCGACAATTTTACACTGAAGCTTTCTTT.

This chain links TRBV29-1 with TRBJ1-2; D perhaps matches TRBD1 (5 bases). V shed 4 bases and J shed 4 bases, with 16 bases lying between them. There are 14 residues in the CDR3. Germline lookup yields CDR1 SQVTM and CDR2 ANQGSEA. CDR3 nucleotides: TGCAGCGTTGCCGGAGGGGTAGTCGGCTATGGCTACACCTTC. This gives the protein CSVAGGVVGYGYTF.

On this clonotype: A read error may account for a junction end that differs from germline. J is TRBJ2-7 and V is TRBV6-6; 7 bases are a match to TRBD2. The J call may be incorrect, as the DNA end agrees better with TRBJ2-5. Germline V gene lookup returns CDR1 MNHNY and CDR2 SVGAGI (reference sequence). The CDR3 is 14 residues long. This chain's CDR3 is CAGSRGLEKETQYF. CDR3 in DNA: TGTGCCGGCAGTCGCGGACTAGAAAAGGAGACCCAGTACTTC.

The chain carries TRBV18 and TRBJ2-5; D may correspond to TRBD1 or TRBD2 (6 bases each). Germline CDR1 is KGHSH and CDR2 is LQKENI. The CDR3 runs to 16 residues. V was clipped by 0 bases and J by 11 bases, with 22 bases between them. CDR3 in amino acids: CASSPPGGSPSREQYF. The CDR3 nucleotides are TGTGCCAGCTCACCACCGGGGGGCAGCCCGAGTAGGGAGCAGTACTTC.

The rearrangement uses TRBV6-5 and TRBJ1-4, with 8 bases fitting TRBD1. The V gene end was trimmed by 6 bases and the J gene end by 7 bases; junction bases not matched to a gene: 10. The CDR3 sequence is 15 residues long. From germline, CDR1 is MNHEY and CDR2 SVGAGI. The CDR3 region has the DNA TGTGCCAGCAGACAAGGACAGGGCGGTGGTGAAAAACTGTTTTTT. Protein: CASRQGQGGGEKLFF.

This clonotype showed up just a few times. The chain has TRBV7-9 and TRBJ2-1; TRBD1 agrees at 7 bases. With 2 bases clipped from V and 4 bases from J, the junction kept 14 bases outside the gene matches. CDR1 SEHNR and CDR2 FQNEAQ come from the germline V gene (reference sequence). The CDR3 totals 18 residues. The CDR3 DNA reads as TGTGCCAGCAGCTTAAAGAAGGGAACCGGGACAGAATACAATGAGCAGTTCTTC. It specifies CASSLKKGTGTEYNEQFF.

V usage is TRBV12-3 or TRBV12-4 and J usage is TRBJ2-3; TRBD2 agrees at 7 bases. J was trimmed by 6 bases and V by 5 bases; bases with no gene match: 5. The CDR3 totals 13 residues. CDR3 loop: CASSGRGGDTQYF. The CDR3 DNA is TGTGCCAGCAGTGGGCGGGGAGGGGATACGCAGTATTTT.

This clonotype was observed a few times. This chain uses TRBV3-1 with TRBJ2-3, with D possibly TRBD1 on 6 matching bases. The CDR3 contains 15 residues. Germline V gene lookup returns CDR1 LGHDT and CDR2 YNNKEL (reference sequence). V was pared by 5 bases and J by 2 bases, with 14 bases between. The chain's CDR3 is CASSWRTDPTDTQYF. CDR3 DNA sequence: TGTGCCAGCAGCTGGCGGACAGACCCCACAGATACGCAGTATTTT.

This clonotype was found a few times. The chain is built from TRBV4-3 and TRBJ2-4; D unresolved. This CDR3 region has 16 residues. Germline loops: CDR1 LGHNA, CDR2 YSLEER. V lost 0 bases and J lost 1, with 10 bases in between. CDR3 coding DNA: TGCGCCAGCAGCCAAGATGTGGGGTCTGCCAAAAACATTCAGTACTTC. Amino acid sequence: CASSQDVGSAKNIQYF.

V gene TRBV7-8 combines with J gene TRBJ2-1; 8 bases fit TRBD2. This CDR3 region has 18 residues. The germline V gene has CDR1 SGHVS and CDR2 FQNEAQ. Trimming took 2 bases from V and 6 from J; bases not matched to a gene: 15. For the CDR3, the DNA is TGTGCCAGCAGCTTATCGGGTCGAGCGGGGGCGATCCTCAATGAGCAGTTCTTC. Translation: CASSLSGRAGAILNEQFF.

The chain is built from TRBV6-2 or TRBV6-3 and TRBJ2-7, with a possible D match to TRBD2 (6 bases). Germline lookup yields CDR1 MNHEY and CDR2 SVGEGT. The CDR3 has 13 residues. V was clipped by 6 bases and J by 3 bases, with 12 bases between them. Here the CDR3 reads CASRATSYYEQYF. CDR3 nucleotides: TGTGCCAGCAGGGCGACTAGTTACTACGAGCAGTACTTC.

This clonotype was counted between two and nine times. The CDR3 region is CASSYSTGRTDTQYF. In DNA form, the CDR3 reads TGTGCCAGCAGTTACTCGACAGGACGCACAGATACGCAGTATTTT. This chain connects TRBV6-2 or TRBV6-3 to TRBJ2-3; possible D gene TRBD1, 6 bases. The CDR3 consists of 15 residues. Germline CDR1 is MNHEY and CDR2 is SVGEGT. Trimming left V 0 bases short and J 1 base short, with 8 bases between.

The V and J genes are TRBV18 and TRBJ1-5, with D unclear. Trimming took off 1 base at V and 0 bases at J, with 13 bases between the two ends. The CDR3 covers 17 residues. The germline CDR1 and CDR2 sequences are KGHSH and LQKENI. The CDR3 coding sequence is TGTGCCAGCTCACCACACGCTCAACTCACTAGCAATCAGCCCCAGCATTTT. Translation gives CASSPHAQLTSNQPQHF.

The chain carries TRBV6-2 or TRBV6-3 and TRBJ2-3, with D hard to call. In germline, CDR1 is MNHEY, CDR2 SVGEGT. CDR3 length: 15 amino acids. V shed 0 bases and J shed 4 bases, with 11 bases lying between them. The CDR3 protein is CASSYSKLLPDTQYF. CDR3 sequence (DNA): TGTGCCAGCAGTTACTCGAAACTTCTCCCAGATACGCAGTATTTT.

The V gene is TRBV18, the J gene TRBJ1-4; TRBD1 agrees at 7 bases. CDR3 length equals 17 residues. CDR1 is KGHSH and CDR2 is LQKENI in the germline V gene. After removal of 3 bases from V and 8 bases from J, the junction contained 15 bases not matched to a gene. The CDR3 DNA follows: TGTGCCAGCTCACCTATCCGGTCGACAGGGTTAAACGAAAAACTGTTTTTT. Its protein is CASSPIRSTGLNEKLFF.

This clonotype turned up a few times. This rearrangement joins TRBV7-6 to TRBJ2-7; 7 bases agree with TRBD2. The CDR3 spans 15 residues. The J segment lost 2 bases and the V segment lost 2 bases, leaving 6 bases of the junction unmatched. CDR1 is SGHVS, CDR2 FNYEAQ, per germline. The CDR3 spells CASSLYGGGPYEQYF. The CDR3 nucleotides read TGTGCCAGCAGCTTATATGGCGGGGGACCCTACGAGCAGTACTTC.

Comments on this clonotype: The junction shows a germline mismatch at one end, possibly a read error. The chain couples TRBV7-2 to TRBJ1-2, with D uncertain. CDR1 and CDR2 (germline): SGHTA, FQGNSA. This CDR3 region has 14 residues. The CDR3 DNA reads TGTGCCAGCAGCCCAAACAGAGTATCTAATGGCTGCACCTTC. This sequence encodes CASSPNRVSNGCTF.

A few counts support this clonotype. This chain links TRBV15 with TRBJ2-3; D possibly corresponds to TRBD2 (6 bases). The CDR3 covers 16 residues. V was pared by 8 bases and J by 0 bases, with 18 bases between. Germline CDR1 reads LNHNV; CDR2 reads YYDKDF (reference sequence). The CDR3 loop is CATLGGRGSSTDTQYF. CDR3 nucleotides: TGTGCCACCCTGGGGGGAAGAGGATCTAGCACAGATACGCAGTATTTT.

A remark on this clonotype: A read error may explain this, as a much larger clone is one base away. The chain links TRBV6-5 to TRBJ1-6; TRBD1 agrees at 7 bases. The germline V gene encodes CDR1 MNHEY and CDR2 SVGAGI. The CDR3 runs to 14 residues. The CDR3 nucleotides are TGTGCCAGCAGCCACGGACAGGCCAATTTACCCCTCCACTTT. This translates into CASSHGQANLPLHF.

The chain uses TRBV6-1 and TRBJ1-2; no firm D call. The CDR3 covers 13 residues. From germline, CDR1 is MNHNS and CDR2 SASEGT. V lost 7 bases to trimming and J lost 4 bases, with 13 bases between them. The DNA for the CDR3 is TGTGCCAGCACCTCGACGGAAACCTATGGCTACACCTTC. This codes for CASTSTETYGYTF.

The DNA of the CDR3 is TGTGCCAGCAGTTCCCCGACGAACACTGAAGCTTTCTTT. Protein product: CASSSPTNTEAFF. The chain has TRBV27 and TRBJ1-1; D call uncertain. The CDR3 length is 13 residues. Germline CDR1 and CDR2: MNHEY and SMNVEV (reference sequence). V gave up 4 bases and J gave up 1 base, with 7 bases separating them.

V and J are TRBV5-1 and TRBJ2-5, with 8 bases identical to TRBD2. The CDR3 loop spans 16 amino acids. V shed 0 bases, J shed 11 bases, and the junction held 15 bases outside the gene matches. Germline assignment: CDR1 SGHRS and CDR2 YFSETQ. CDR3 bases: TGCGCCAGCAGCTTGGCCGGGCGGGGGGACTACAATGAGCAGTACTTC. Amino acids: CASSLAGRGDYNEQYF.

The genes are TRBV20-1 and TRBJ2-5; 9 bases align to TRBD2. The CDR3 has 14 amino acids. Looked up from germline, CDR1 is DFQATT and CDR2 is SNEGSKA (reference sequence). V dropped 6 bases and J dropped 6; count of bases not matched to a gene: 11. Here the CDR3 DNA reads TGCAGTGCCCCCGGGGCGGGGGGGCTTAAGACCCAGTACTTC. Translated: CSAPGAGGLKTQYF.